These T cell receptor beta chains were read from a single sample in a study of shared clonotypes between healthy human individuals. Here immunoSEQ multiplex PCR was the method, and the copy in TCRdb shows in-frame clones only, minus some. The repertoire includes around 700,000 clones, about 78% of them detected once, and 1.8% sits in the top ten. The sequenced sample consisted of memory CD4+ T cells sorted from blood. These receptors originate from a woman in her twenties or thirties in good health. The CDR3 runs from the conserved cysteine through the conserved F or W. The order of the fields is CDR3 DNA, CDR3 protein, J gene, D gene, V gene, clone size. D genes are given only for firm matches. A row's size may be missing; if present it is once, few, many or a size class.

DNA: TGCAGCGCCTGGACAGGGAGAAACACTGAAGCTTTCTTT
CDR3: CSAWTGRNTEAFF
J: TRBJ1-1
D: TRBD1
V: TRBV29-1
size: .

DNA: TGTGCCAGTAGTATACGGCATCAGGAGACCCAGTACTTC
CDR3: CASSIRHQETQYF
J: TRBJ2-5
D: .
V: TRBV19
size: .

DNA: TGTGCCAGCAGCCGACTAAGGACTAGTGGAGAGACCCAGTACTTC
CDR3: CASSRLRTSGETQYF
J: TRBJ2-5
D: TRBD2
V: TRBV7-2
size: .

DNA: TGTGCCAGCAGTTGGGACCGAAATAGCAATCAGCCCCAGCATTTT
CDR3: CASSWDRNSNQPQHF
J: TRBJ1-5
D: .
V: TRBV27
size: .

DNA: TGTGCCAGCAGCTTGGGGCAGGATGGCAATCAGCCCCAGCATTTT
CDR3: CASSLGQDGNQPQHF
J: TRBJ1-5
D: .
V: TRBV4-2
size: .

DNA: TGTGCCAGCAGTGAGTGGCGGCGGGGGGCGGCTGAAGCTTTCTTT
CDR3: CASSEWRRGAAEAFF
J: TRBJ1-1
D: .
V: TRBV6-1
size: .

DNA: TGCGCCAGCAGCCAAGAGGTAGCGGGCCCCTACAATGAGCAGTTCTTC
CDR3: CASSQEVAGPYNEQFF
J: TRBJ2-1
D: TRBD2
V: TRBV4-1
size: .

DNA: TGTGCCAGTAGTATCGGGTTTGTGAGCGGGAGGCCCGGAACCGGGGAGCTGTTTTTT
CDR3: CASSIGFVSGRPGTGELFF
J: TRBJ2-2
D: TRBD2
V: TRBV19
size: once

DNA: TGTGCCAGCAGCTTGTTTGTCTCCCAGTACCAAGAGACCCAGTACTTC
CDR3: CASSLFVSQYQETQYF
J: TRBJ2-5
D: .
V: TRBV5-8
size: .

DNA: TGTGCCAGCAGCGTAGGTAGCGGGAGGAGCACAGATACGCAGTATTTT
CDR3: CASSVGSGRSTDTQYF
J: TRBJ2-3
D: TRBD2
V: TRBV9
size: .

DNA: TGTGCCAGCAGTTCTCGGGGGGACTCCTATAGGTCCGAGCAGTACTTC
CDR3: CASSSRGDSYRSEQYF
J: TRBJ2-7
D: TRBD2
V: TRBV27
size: once

DNA: TGTGCCAGCAGCTTGAGACAGGGGAACGAGCAGTACTTC
CDR3: CASSLRQGNEQYF
J: TRBJ2-7
D: TRBD1
V: TRBV5-6
size: .

DNA: TGTGCCAGCAGTTTACCCCCTCTAACAGGGCTAGAATATGGCTACACCTTC
CDR3: CASSLPPLTGLEYGYTF
J: TRBJ1-2
D: .
V: TRBV28
size: .

DNA: TGTGCCAGCAGCGCGACAGGGAGGGGGTACGGATCCTACGAGCAGTACTTC
CDR3: CASSATGRGYGSYEQYF
J: TRBJ2-7
D: .
V: TRBV27
size: once

DNA: TGCGCCAGCAAGCGCGGGAGTCGGGATACGCAGTATTTT
CDR3: CASKRGSRDTQYF
J: TRBJ2-3
D: TRBD2
V: TRBV10-1
size: few

DNA: TGTGCCAGCAGCTTAGGAGCCGGGACCCTCATCGAGCAGCCCCAGCATTTT
CDR3: CASSLGAGTLIEQPQHF
J: TRBJ1-5
D: .
V: TRBV7-9
size: .

DNA: TGTGCCAGCAACCCGGCGATCTGGGGGAGTACCTACGAGCAGTACTTC
CDR3: CASNPAIWGSTYEQYF
J: TRBJ2-7
D: .
V: TRBV2
size: .

DNA: TGTGCCGGCTCATTAGCCCGCACCCTAGCAAATGAGCAGTTCTTC
CDR3: CAGSLARTLANEQFF
J: TRBJ2-1
D: .
V: TRBV2
size: .

DNA: TGTGCCAGCAGTTACCGCGAGCTCACAGATACGCAGTATTTT
CDR3: CASSYRELTDTQYF
J: TRBJ2-3
D: .
V: TRBV6-6
size: once

DNA: TGTGCCTGGACCGGGGGGCTAGGCTATGGCTACACCTTC
CDR3: CAWTGGLGYGYTF
J: TRBJ1-2
D: .
V: TRBV30
size: few

DNA: TGTGCCAGTCGTGCAGGTTACTCTGGAAACACCATATATTTT
CDR3: CASRAGYSGNTIYF
J: TRBJ1-3
D: .
V: TRBV19
size: .

DNA: TGTGCCACCAGCAGTCGAGGGGCCTACGAGCAGTACTTC
CDR3: CATSSRGAYEQYF
J: TRBJ2-7
D: .
V: TRBV15
size: many

DNA: TGCAGCGTAACGGACACCGGGGAGCTGTTTTTT
CDR3: CSVTDTGELFF
J: TRBJ2-2
D: .
V: TRBV29-1
size: few

DNA: TGCGCCAGCAGTAAGGGGACAGGGATAGACGAGCAGTACTTC
CDR3: CASSKGTGIDEQYF
J: TRBJ2-7
D: TRBD1
V: TRBV10-1
size: .

DNA: TGTGCCAGTTCGAGCGGAATGTCATACAATGAGCAGTTCTTC
CDR3: CASSSGMSYNEQFF
J: TRBJ2-1
D: .
V: TRBV19
size: .

DNA: TGTGCCAGCAGCTTAGTTTTGGTTCGGGGTTACGAGCAGTACTTC
CDR3: CASSLVLVRGYEQYF
J: TRBJ2-7
D: .
V: TRBV11-2
size: .

DNA: TGTGCCAGCAGCTTAGACGGGGGCAGAAAACTGTTTTTT
CDR3: CASSLDGGRKLFF
J: TRBJ1-4
D: .
V: TRBV7-9
size: .

DNA: TGTGCCAGCAAACCGGGGCCTGGAAACACCATATATTTT
CDR3: CASKPGPGNTIYF
J: TRBJ1-3
D: .
V: TRBV28
size: .

DNA: TGTGCCAGCAAGGGAATCTCCTACGAGCAGTACTTC
CDR3: CASKGISYEQYF
J: TRBJ2-7
D: .
V: TRBV6-1
size: .

DNA: TGTGCCAGCAGTGAGGGCAGGAACACTGAAGCTTTCTTT
CDR3: CASSEGRNTEAFF
J: TRBJ1-1
D: .
V: TRBV2
size: .

DNA: TGTGCCAGCAGCCCCGGAGGGTACACCGGGGAGCTGTTTTTT
CDR3: CASSPGGYTGELFF
J: TRBJ2-2
D: .
V: TRBV11-3
size: few

DNA: TGTGCCAGCAGCCGACTCACGACAGGGTCGTCTAACGAGCAGTACTTC
CDR3: CASSRLTTGSSNEQYF
J: TRBJ2-7
D: TRBD1
V: TRBV14
size: .

DNA: TGTGCCAGCAGCCCCCAGCGGGGTAGGGAGCAGTTCTTC
CDR3: CASSPQRGREQFF
J: TRBJ2-1
D: TRBD2
V: TRBV7-2
size: .

DNA: TGTGCCAGCAGCTTAAGTATTGTGACGGGACAGGGGGATGGCTACACCTTC
CDR3: CASSLSIVTGQGDGYTF
J: TRBJ1-2
D: TRBD1
V: TRBV5-5
size: few

DNA: TGTGCCAGCAAGACTAGCGGGAGGGATCTCTACAATGAGCAGTTCTTC
CDR3: CASKTSGRDLYNEQFF
J: TRBJ2-1
D: TRBD2
V: TRBV6-6
size: .

DNA: TGTGCCAGCAGTTTGGCAGGCCGGGGGGAAAAACTGTTTTTT
CDR3: CASSLAGRGEKLFF
J: TRBJ1-4
D: .
V: TRBV28
size: .

DNA: TGTGCCAGCAGTGAACCGGGACAAAACTCTGGAAACACCATATATTTT
CDR3: CASSEPGQNSGNTIYF
J: TRBJ1-3
D: .
V: TRBV28
size: .

DNA: TGTGCCAGCTGGGGGACACCTCGAGAGACCCAGTACTTC
CDR3: CASWGTPRETQYF
J: TRBJ2-5
D: .
V: TRBV28
size: .

DNA: TGTGCCAGCAGTGAAGCGGGGCTCCAGGAGCAGTTCTTC
CDR3: CASSEAGLQEQFF
J: TRBJ2-1
D: .
V: TRBV6-1
size: .

DNA: TGTGCCAGCAGTTACTCTGCGGGAGGGCCGGGGGAGACCCAGTACTTC
CDR3: CASSYSAGGPGETQYF
J: TRBJ2-5
D: TRBD2
V: TRBV6-5
size: .

DNA: TGTGCCACCACTCCAGGGTGGGGTCAGCCCCAGCATTTT
CDR3: CATTPGWGQPQHF
J: TRBJ1-5
D: .
V: TRBV2
size: .

DNA: TGCGCCAGCGGGCAGGGGGCTGGGGCGGACCAGCCCCAGCATTTT
CDR3: CASGQGAGADQPQHF
J: TRBJ1-5
D: TRBD1
V: TRBV5-1
size: .

DNA: TGTGCCAGCAACCAATTTGACAGGGTGGGTTCCTACGAGCAGTACTTC
CDR3: CASNQFDRVGSYEQYF
J: TRBJ2-7
D: TRBD1
V: TRBV7-9
size: .

DNA: TGTGCCAGCACTGGTGGGGCCGGGGAGCTGTTTTTT
CDR3: CASTGGAGELFF
J: TRBJ2-2
D: .
V: TRBV7-3
size: .

DNA: TGTGCCAGCAGTTCGGGGGGGACTGACTATGGCTACACCTTC
CDR3: CASSSGGTDYGYTF
J: TRBJ1-2
D: .
V: TRBV28
size: .

DNA: TGTGCCAGCAGCGCCGGGACGGCGAACGCTTTATATGGCTACACCTTC
CDR3: CASSAGTANALYGYTF
J: TRBJ1-2
D: .
V: TRBV5-4
size: .

DNA: TGTGCCAGCAGTTATCGGGACAGTATACTCTATGGCTACACCTTC
CDR3: CASSYRDSILYGYTF
J: TRBJ1-2
D: TRBD1
V: TRBV28
size: .

DNA: TGTGCCAGCAGTGAACCGTCCACCAATCAGCCCCAGCATTTT
CDR3: CASSEPSTNQPQHF
J: TRBJ1-5
D: .
V: TRBV2
size: .

DNA: TGTGCCAGCAGCTTATTATCACTTTCCACAGATACGCAGTATTTT
CDR3: CASSLLSLSTDTQYF
J: TRBJ2-3
D: .
V: TRBV7-2
size: .

DNA: TGCGCCAGCAGTCCGGGACAGGGGCTTTTCTTC
CDR3: CASSPGQGLFF
J: TRBJ2-1
D: TRBD1
V: TRBV10-1
size: .

DNA: TGTGTCTCGGGTTACAACACTGAAGCTTTCTTT
CDR3: CVSGYNTEAFF
J: TRBJ1-1
D: .
V: TRBV28
size: .

DNA: TGTGCCAGCAGTGATAGGGACAGCCCAAATCAGCCCCAGCATTTT
CDR3: CASSDRDSPNQPQHF
J: TRBJ1-5
D: TRBD1
V: TRBV25-1
size: .

DNA: TGTGCCAGCTTCGACGGGAATTCACCCCTCCACTTT
CDR3: CASFDGNSPLHF
J: TRBJ1-6
D: .
V: TRBV21-1
size: few

DNA: TGCGCCAGCAGCTTGGGGCAGGGAGCCTACGAGCAGTACTTC
CDR3: CASSLGQGAYEQYF
J: TRBJ2-7
D: .
V: TRBV5-1
size: .

DNA: TGTGCCAGCAGTGAAGGGGGAAGGGATACGCAGTATTTT
CDR3: CASSEGGRDTQYF
J: TRBJ2-3
D: .
V: TRBV6-1
size: .

DNA: TGTGCCAGCAGCCAAGGGACGACAGGGATAATCGCAGATACGCAGTATTTT
CDR3: CASSQGTTGIIADTQYF
J: TRBJ2-3
D: TRBD1
V: TRBV4-2
size: .

DNA: TGTGCCAGCAGCTTAGCGGCGGGAGGCGAATGGGAGCAGTACTTC
CDR3: CASSLAAGGEWEQYF
J: TRBJ2-7
D: TRBD2
V: TRBV7-9
size: .

DNA: TGTGCCAGACCGGGACAGGATGTGGGGGCCCAGCATTTT
CDR3: CARPGQDVGAQHF
J: TRBJ1-5
D: TRBD1
V: TRBV5-3
size: few

DNA: TGCACCAGCAGCCAAGATACGAGACTAGCGGGAATTACCTACGAGCAGTACTTC
CDR3: CTSSQDTRLAGITYEQYF
J: TRBJ2-7
D: .
V: TRBV1
size: .

DNA: TGTGCCATCAGTACGGGGACAGACGGCAATCAGCCCCAGCATTTT
CDR3: CAISTGTDGNQPQHF
J: TRBJ1-5
D: TRBD1
V: TRBV10-3
size: .